Listed here are 29 T cell receptor beta chains from one sample, sequenced in a study of cytomegalovirus exposure and HLA in healthy donors. 60 Vbeta and 13 Jbeta primers were used in PCR. TCRdb's copy holds only in-frame clones and misses some; the assay was immunoSEQ multiplex PCR. The profile covers over 100,000 clones, with around 73% appearing a single time and around 7.7% taken by the ten largest. Sequenced: PBMCs. All receptors derive from a man aged 40-49 years in good health and CMV-seronegative.

A few counts support this clone. One end of the junction fails to match germline, which may point to a read error. The chain recombines TRBV28 with TRBJ1-2, with D perhaps TRBD1 (5 bases). Germline V CDR1 and CDR2: MDHEN, SYDVKM. The CDR3 extends over 12 amino acids. The CDR3 DNA follows: TGTGCCAGCAGTTTACTTGGGGGAGGCTACCCCTTC. It specifies CASSLLGGGYPF.

This clone was observed a handful of times. This chain joins TRBV29-1 and TRBJ1-2, with D unclear. The CDR3 consists of 11 residues. Trimming left V 3 bases short and J 6 bases short, with 8 bases between. Germline assignment: CDR1 SQVTM and CDR2 ANQGSEA. The CDR3 DNA follows: TGCAGCGTTGAGTCTAATAATGGCTACACCTTC. Its protein is CSVESNNGYTF.

CDR3 nucleotide sequence: TGCGCCAGCAGCTTGCTAGGTCCCGGGGAGCTGTTTTTT. It is translated as CASSLLGPGELFF. The V call is TRBV5-1, the J call TRBJ2-2, with D uncertain. V dropped 1 base and J dropped 6 bases, with 7 bases sitting between them. Per germline, CDR1 SGHRS and CDR2 YFSETQ. This CDR3 contains 13 residues. Full variable domain (outside the CDR3, taken from reference TRBV5-1 and TRBJ2-2): KAGVTQTPRYLIKTRGQQVTLSCSPISGHRSVSWYQQTPGQGLQFLFEYFSETQRNKGNFPGRFSGRQFSNSRSEMNVSTLELGDSALYLCASSLLGPGELFFGEGSRLTVL.

The chain has TRBV7-9 and TRBJ1-4; 9 bases agree with TRBD1. The V segment lost 2 bases and the J segment 5 bases; nucleotides outside the gene matches: 3. This CDR3 region has 15 residues. Germline CDR1 reads SEHNR; CDR2 reads FQNEAQ (reference sequence). The CDR3 DNA reads TGTGCCAGCAGCTTAAGAGGGACAGGGAATGAAAAACTGTTTTTT. Its protein is CASSLRGTGNEKLFF.

The rearrangement links TRBV6-1 to TRBJ2-7, with 9 bases fitting TRBD1. Per the germline V gene, CDR1 is MNHNS and CDR2 is SASEGT. The CDR3 contains 15 residues. With V trimmed by 5 bases and J by 5 bases, 10 bases remained unmatched. The CDR3 region has the DNA TGTGCCAGCAGTCCCCTCGACAGGGGGTTCGACGAGCAGTACTTC. Translating gives CASSPLDRGFDEQYF.

The chain links TRBV5-1 to TRBJ1-4; TRBD1 matches at 8 bases. Losses at the gene ends were 4 bases for V and 5 bases for J; bases not matched to a gene: 4. The CDR3 loop spans 14 amino acids. Germline CDR1 is SGHRS and CDR2 is YFSETQ. CDR3 sequence (DNA): TGCGCCAGCAGCCCGGACAGGGACAATGAAAAACTGTTTTTT. Protein product: CASSPDRDNEKLFF.

The CDR3 protein is CASSLLRSDTQYF. As DNA, the CDR3 is TGCGCCAGCAGCCTCCTGAGATCAGATACGCAGTATTTT. The chain has TRBV4-1 and TRBJ2-3, with D unclear. Germline V gene sequence: CDR1 MGHRA, CDR2 YSYEKL. This CDR3 is built from 13 residues. The V end was cut by 4 bases, the J end by 4 bases, with 9 bases between.

This chain links TRBV29-1 with TRBJ2-7, with a tentative D call TRBD1 (6 bases). Germline V gives CDR1 SQVTM, CDR2 ANQGSEA. The CDR3 has 13 residues. V gave up 6 bases and J gave up 6 bases, with 18 bases separating them. The CDR3 region has the DNA TGCAGCGTGCTCCGGGACAAAACTCGCGAGCAGTACTTC. It encodes CSVLRDKTREQYF.

V and J are TRBV4-1 and TRBJ1-2; 8 bases match TRBD1. The CDR3 contains 15 residues. Trimming cost V 5 bases and J 2 bases; bases outside gene matches: 7. Germline CDR1 and CDR2: MGHRA and YSYEKL. The CDR3 DNA follows: TGCGCCAGCAGCGCGCCGGGACAGGCAAACTATGGCTACACCTTC. It translates to CASSAPGQANYGYTF.

V gene TRBV28 combines with J gene TRBJ1-5; D not certain. Trimming took 3 bases from V and 10 from J, leaving 10 bases between them. The CDR3 spans 12 residues. The germline gives CDR1 MDHEN, CDR2 SYDVKM. This chain's CDR3 is CASSFPGGPQHF. The CDR3 DNA sequence: TGTGCCAGCAGTTTTCCGGGTGGCCCCCAGCATTTT.

J is TRBJ2-1 and V is TRBV7-9, with a tentative D call TRBD1 (6 bases). Trimming removed 5 bases from V and 2 bases from J, with 16 bases in between. The CDR3 runs to 16 residues. Germline V gene lookup returns CDR1 SEHNR and CDR2 FQNEAQ (reference sequence). CDR3 in amino acids: CASSPRQANTYNEQFF. The CDR3 nucleotides are TGTGCCAGCAGCCCACGACAGGCTAACACCTACAATGAGCAGTTCTTC. Full variable domain (outside the CDR3, taken from reference TRBV7-9 and TRBJ2-1): DTGVSQNPRHKITKRGQNVTFRCDPISEHNRLYWYRQTLGQGPEFLTYFQNEAQLEKSRLLSDRFSAERPKGSFSTLEIQRTEQGDSAMYLCASSPRQANTYNEQFFGPGTRLTVL.

CDR3: CASSQDTGDGNTEAFF. CDR3 DNA sequence: TGCGCCAGCAGCCAAGATACAGGGGATGGAAACACTGAAGCTTTCTTT. The rearrangement links TRBV4-3 to TRBJ1-1, with TRBD1 identical over 7 bases. Germline V gene sequence: CDR1 LGHNA, CDR2 YSLEER. The CDR3 loop spans 16 amino acids. Trimming took 0 bases from V and 2 from J; bases not matched to a gene: 6.

This rearrangement joins TRBV11-2 to TRBJ1-4; 7 bases map to TRBD1. V lost 4 bases and J lost 3; bases outside the gene matches: 8. Per the germline V gene, CDR1 is SGHAT and CDR2 is FQNNGV. The CDR3 extends over 16 amino acids. CDR3 coding DNA: TGTGCCAGCAGCTGGGATTACGGGACAGCTAATGAAAAACTGTTTTTT. The encoded protein is CASSWDYGTANEKLFF.

This chain joins TRBV6-1 and TRBJ1-5; 7 nucleotides align to TRBD1. J was trimmed by 6 bases and V by 0 bases; bases with no gene match: 5. Germline values: CDR1 MNHNS, CDR2 SASEGT. The CDR3 runs to 15 residues. CDR3 nucleotide sequence: TGTGCCAGCAGTGAAGCACAGGGGTGGACTCAGCCCCAGCATTTT. Translating gives CASSEAQGWTQPQHF.

The chain couples TRBV9 to TRBJ2-1, with TRBD2 matching 7 bases. The length of the CDR3 is 15 residues. V trimming: 4 bases; J trimming: 4 bases; junction bases outside the gene matches: 8. Germline CDR1 and CDR2: SGDLS and YYNGEE. This chain's CDR3 is CASSPASSGYNEQFF. Written as DNA, the CDR3 is TGTGCCAGCAGCCCCGCGTCTAGCGGTTACAATGAGCAGTTCTTC.

The chain couples TRBV29-1 to TRBJ1-1, with 9 bases fitting TRBD1. The CDR3 loop spans 17 amino acids. CDR1 is SQVTM, CDR2 ANQGSEA, per germline. Trimming at V came to 0 bases and at J to 2 bases, leaving 10 bases not matched to a gene. CDR3 region: CSVEERTGVPLNTEAFF. CDR3 sequence (DNA): TGCAGCGTTGAAGAAAGGACAGGGGTCCCCCTTAACACTGAAGCTTTCTTT.

The V and J genes are TRBV6-5 and TRBJ2-7, with 7 bases identical to TRBD2. Germline CDR1 MNHEY, CDR2 SVGAGI. The CDR3 is 13 residues long. Trimming cost V 6 bases and J 3 bases; bases outside gene matches: 5. CDR3 nucleotides: TGTGCCAGCAGGGCGGGGGTCCTCTACGAGCAGTACTTC. This gives the protein CASRAGVLYEQYF.

The chain recombines TRBV5-4 with TRBJ2-7, with 9 bases identical to TRBD1. Germline CDR1 reads SGHNT; CDR2 reads YYREEE (reference sequence). Trimming removed 2 bases from V and 0 bases from J; junction bases left unmatched: 3. The CDR3 extends over 15 amino acids. The CDR3 loop is CASSFGTGSSYEQYF. CDR3 nucleotides: TGTGCCAGCAGCTTCGGGACAGGGAGCTCCTACGAGCAGTACTTC.

A note on this clone: The junction shows a germline mismatch at one end, possibly a read error. CDR3 coding DNA: TGTTCCAGCAACGTGGGAGGGGGCACAGATACGCAGTATTTT. This sequence encodes CSSNVGGGTDTQYF. V is TRBV7-9 and J is TRBJ2-3; 7 bases match TRBD2. This CDR3 comprises 14 residues. The germline V gene encodes CDR1 SEHNR and CDR2 FQNEAQ (reference sequence).

The chain joins TRBV6-1 to TRBJ1-5; the D gene is possibly TRBD1 (6 bases). Looked up from germline, CDR1 is MNHNS and CDR2 is SASEGT. Trimming removed 8 bases at V and 5 bases at J, with 13 bases between. The CDR3 is made up of 13 amino acids. CDR3: CASVWGGDQPQHF. The DNA of the CDR3 is TGTGCCAGCGTGTGGGGGGGCGATCAGCCCCAGCATTTT.

The chain carries TRBV4-1 and TRBJ2-7; TRBD2 matches 11 bases. CDR1 is MGHRA, CDR2 YSYEKL, per germline. J lost 2 bases, V lost 4 bases, and 4 bases had no gene match. There are 15 residues in the CDR3. The CDR3 is CASSRTSGGTYEQYF. The CDR3, as DNA: TGCGCCAGCAGCCGAACTAGCGGGGGCACCTACGAGCAGTACTTC.

This clone was seen just once. The chain uses TRBV1 and TRBJ1-5. TRBV1 corresponds to a pseudogene. This CDR3 is built from 17 residues. CDR3 nucleotide sequence: TGCACCAGCAGCCAAGATCTTAGAGTCGCCAGCGATCAGCCCCAGCATTTT. It encodes CTSSQDLRVASDQPQHF.

This clone was recorded once. The chain is built from TRBV6-8 and TRBJ2-1; D is perhaps TRBD2 (5 bases). CDR3 size: 17 residues. The germline V gene encodes CDR1 MNHGY and CDR2 SAAAGT. V was cut by 4 bases and J by 1 base, with 17 bases left in between. The CDR3 nucleotides are TGTGCCAGCAGTTGCGAGCGGACGCTTGGATCCTACAATGAGCAGTTCTTC. It specifies CASSCERTLGSYNEQFF.

On this clone: Other nucleotide sequences in the sample specify the same CDR3. The chain couples TRBV9 to TRBJ2-3, with 9 positions matching TRBD2. The CDR3 extends over 16 amino acids. The junction had 3 bases not matched to a gene; V was cut back by 0 bases and J by 1 base. Germline assignment: CDR1 SGDLS and CDR2 YYNGEE. CDR3 sequence (DNA): TGTGCCAGCAGCGTAGCTGGCGGGGGGGGCACAGATACGCAGTATTTT. Amino acid sequence: CASSVAGGGGTDTQYF. The whole variable domain, remainder taken from reference TRBV9 and TRBJ2-3, is DSGVTQTPKHLITATGQRVTLRCSPRSGDLSVYWYQQSLDQGLQFLIQYYNGEERAKGNILERFSAQQFPDLHSELNLSSLELGDSALYFCASSVAGGGGTDTQYFGPGTRLTVL.

This clone was counted only a few times. The chain couples TRBV29-1 to TRBJ2-2; D may be TRBD2 (6 bases). The V gene lost 0 bases and the J gene lost 0 bases, with 29 bases spanning the gap. Germline V gene sequence: CDR1 SQVTM, CDR2 ANQGSEA. The CDR3 sequence is 22 residues long. CDR3 sequence (DNA): TGCAGCGTTGAAGATATTTTCGGGAGAAGGGAAAGCCTTCCCCCGAACACCGGGGAGCTGTTTTTT. Translation: CSVEDIFGRRESLPPNTGELFF.

The rearrangement uses TRBV5-1 and TRBJ2-6; 10 nucleotides match TRBD1. V lost 0 bases, J lost 6 bases, and 9 bases stayed unmatched. Germline V lookup: CDR1 SGHRS, CDR2 YFSETQ. The CDR3 totals 18 residues. The CDR3 nucleotides read TGCGCCAGCAGCTTGGTCACCTGGGACAGGGGTGAGGCCAACGTCCTGACTTTC. As protein: CASSLVTWDRGEANVLTF.

The table lists this clone with a count of one. The junction does not match germline at one end; this may be a read error. The chain uses TRBV29-1 and TRBJ2-7; D is possibly TRBD1 (6 bases). Germline values: CDR1 SQVTM, CDR2 ANQGSEA. This CDR3 comprises 12 residues. CDR3 nucleotides: TGCAGCGTTGAGGGACGACAGGAAGGGGAAATTTTC. Amino acids: CSVEGRQEGEIF.

This chain uses TRBV19 with TRBJ2-7; TRBD1 might be the D (7 bases). The germline gives CDR1 LNHDA, CDR2 SQIVND (reference sequence). Trimming removed 5 bases at V and 2 bases at J, with 16 bases between. This CDR3 comprises 15 residues. CDR3: CASSPRRGQTYEQYF. CDR3 coding DNA: TGTGCCAGTAGTCCCCGGCGGGGACAGACCTACGAGCAGTACTTC.

The V gene is TRBV7-9, the J gene TRBJ1-1; TRBD1 is a possible D gene (6 bases). V lost 1 base to trimming and J lost 0 bases, with 18 bases between them. CDR1 is SEHNR, CDR2 FQNEAQ, per germline (reference sequence). CDR3 length equals 18 residues. CDR3 region: CASSLVLGGSGVNTEAFF. In DNA form, the CDR3 reads TGTGCCAGCAGCTTAGTGTTAGGGGGTAGTGGAGTGAACACTGAAGCTTTCTTT.